Below, 21 T cell receptor beta chains from the same sample are listed, as sequenced in a study of Ad26.COV2.S vaccination and SARS-CoV-2 variants. Treatment meaning: 15 to 20 received Ad26.COV2.S at low or high dose, single or two shots; about five received placebo; per-sample allocation not given. Following the first vaccine or placebo injection, samples were taken on day 63. Some clones are missing from TCRdb's copy, which holds only in-frame ones; the method was immunoSEQ multiplex PCR. The repertoire holds fewer than 500,000 clones, with 89% as singletons. Source: peripheral blood, taken in a trial of Ad26.COV2.S vaccine versus placebo. The receptors stem from a person between 18 and 65 years old who received the Ad26.COV2.S COVID-19 vaccine or a placebo.

The chain carries TRBV6-6 and TRBJ2-3; 11 bases agree with TRBD2. This CDR3 is 15 amino acids long. Germline V gene data show CDR1 as MNHNY and CDR2 as SVGAGI (reference sequence). Losses at the gene ends were 6 bases for V and 6 bases for J; bases not matched to a gene: 8. CDR3 region: CASRRLAGMRDTQYF. The CDR3 DNA reads as TGTGCCAGCAGACGACTAGCGGGGATGCGGGATACGCAGTATTTT.

In this sample, this clone turned up once. Other DNA sequences in the sample encode the same CDR3. J is TRBJ1-1 and V is TRBV7-9, with D hard to call. The V end lost 3 bases, the J end lost 1 base, and 6 bases lay between the germline ends. The germline V gene encodes CDR1 SEHNR and CDR2 FQNEAQ (reference sequence). This CDR3 spans 13 amino acids. The CDR3 DNA sequence: TGTGCCAGCAGCTTGGAGGGGAACACTGAAGCTTTCTTT. Translated: CASSLEGNTEAFF.

This clone showed up just a few times. CDR3 sequence reads: CASSLGQGLYLNTEAFF. The CDR3 DNA sequence: TGTGCCAGCAGCTTGGGACAGGGCCTGTACCTGAACACTGAAGCTTTCTTT. The chain carries TRBV7-9 and TRBJ1-1; 9 bases are a match to TRBD1. V trimming: 3 bases; J trimming: 0 bases; junction bases outside the gene matches: 8. This CDR3 region has 17 residues. CDR1 and CDR2 (germline): SEHNR, FQNEAQ (reference sequence).

The V call is TRBV6-5, the J call TRBJ2-7, with 8 bases matching TRBD2. V was pared by 6 bases and J by 4 bases, with 5 bases of the junction left unmatched. The CDR3 loop spans 13 amino acids. Germline V gene data show CDR1 as MNHEY and CDR2 as SVGAGI. The CDR3 DNA reads as TGTGCCAGCAGCCTAGCGGGTGGGTACGAGCAGTACGTC. Translation: CASSLAGGYEQYV.

This sequence joins TRBV6-2 or TRBV6-3 and TRBJ1-4; D is unresolved. There are 10 residues in the CDR3. Trimming pared 3 bases from V and 7 bases from J, leaving 0 bases between. CDR1 is MNHEY, CDR2 SVGEGT, per germline. The CDR3 spells CASSYEKLFF. The CDR3 nucleotides are TGTGCCAGCAGTTATGAAAAACTGTTTTTT.

The CDR3 region has the DNA TGTGCCAGCAACGAACAGGGAGGGGTCGAAACTGAAGCTTTCTTT. Amino acid sequence: CASNEQGGVETEAFF. The chain couples TRBV2 to TRBJ1-1; D is possibly TRBD1 (6 bases). Trimming stripped 7 bases from V and 5 bases from J, with 20 bases between. This CDR3 contains 15 residues. Germline CDR1 reads SNHLY; CDR2 reads FYNNEI.

This clone has a handful of counts. The chain is built from TRBV5-8 and TRBJ2-1; D possibly corresponds to TRBD2 (5 bases). This CDR3 has 13 amino acids. The V end was cut by 7 bases, the J end by 3 bases, with 11 bases between. Germline CDR1 SGHTS, CDR2 YDEGEE. The CDR3 DNA follows: TGTGCCAGCGGACTCGCGGGCTACAATGAGCAGTTCTTC. This translates into CASGLAGYNEQFF.

The V call is TRBV9, the J call TRBJ1-1; 8 bases align to TRBD1. V shed 6 bases, J shed 1 base, and the junction held 8 bases outside the gene matches. CDR3 length: 15 residues. In germline, CDR1 is SGDLS, CDR2 YYNGEE. CDR3 amino acids: CASTRTGTGNTEAFF. The CDR3 nucleotides are TGTGCCAGCACCCGCACAGGGACAGGGAACACTGAAGCTTTCTTT.

This clone has more than one count but fewer than ten. The chain couples TRBV19 to TRBJ1-2; D ambiguous. The V end lost 1 base, the J end lost 4 bases, and 7 bases lay between the germline ends. The CDR3 is 13 residues long. CDR1 and CDR2 (germline): LNHDA, SQIVND (reference sequence). The CDR3 here is CASSIGAAYGYTF. The CDR3 DNA is TGTGCCAGTAGTATAGGGGCAGCCTATGGCTACACCTTC.

V gene TRBV15 combines with J gene TRBJ1-4; TRBD1 matches 11 bases. The V and J ends lost 1 base and 3 bases, in that order; junction bases with no gene match: 7. CDR3 length: 18 residues. Per germline, CDR1 LNHNV and CDR2 YYDKDF (reference sequence). This CDR3 is CATSRARDRGAANEKLFF. The CDR3 DNA is TGTGCCACCAGCAGAGCTCGGGACAGGGGGGCGGCTAATGAAAAACTGTTTTTT.

The genes are TRBV7-9 and TRBJ2-7; 7 positions agree with TRBD1. This CDR3 is 13 amino acids long. The V segment lost 3 bases and the J segment 7 bases; nucleotides outside the gene matches: 6. Germline V gives CDR1 SEHNR, CDR2 FQNEAQ (reference sequence). In DNA, the CDR3 is TGTGCCAGCAGCTTTCGGACAGGAGGTGAGCAGTACTTC. This gives the protein CASSFRTGGEQYF.

The chain is built from TRBV4-1 and TRBJ1-6, with a weak D call TRBD1 (5 bases). The CDR3 has 15 residues. V was pared by 0 bases and J by 9 bases, with 12 bases between. Looked up from germline, CDR1 is MGHRA and CDR2 is YSYEKL. CDR3 in DNA: TGCGCCAGCAGCCAAGATAAGGTGACAGCTTCACCCCTCCACTTT. It encodes CASSQDKVTASPLHF.

This sequence joins TRBV15 and TRBJ2-2, with a weak D call TRBD1 (6 bases). V was pared by 1 base and J by 4 bases, with 13 bases between. In germline, CDR1 is LNHNV, CDR2 YYDKDF (reference sequence). The CDR3 runs 16 residues. CDR3 region: CATSRVRQGLTGELFF. In DNA form, the CDR3 reads TGTGCCACCAGCAGAGTACGCCAGGGGCTCACCGGGGAGCTGTTTTTT.

The chain links TRBV6-2 or TRBV6-3 to TRBJ1-1; D gene unclear. The CDR3 loop spans 18 amino acids. The germline V and J ends were trimmed by 2 bases and 2 bases, with 21 bases remaining between them. The germline CDR1 and CDR2 sequences are MNHEY and SVGEGT. The CDR3 here is CASSYPTRVGQSNTEAFF. In DNA, the CDR3 is TGTGCCAGCAGTTACCCGACAAGGGTGGGTCAGTCTAACACTGAAGCTTTCTTT.

This chain links TRBV7-2 with TRBJ2-7; D remains unclear. V was cut by 1 base and J by 5 bases, with 9 bases left in between. Germline-derived CDR1 and CDR2 are SGHTA and FQGNSA. The CDR3 length is 13 residues. The CDR3 spells CASSLVNNNEQYF. The CDR3 DNA sequence: TGTGCCAGCAGCTTAGTAAACAACAACGAGCAGTACTTC.

The rearrangement uses TRBV6-6 and TRBJ1-2; no clear D gene. This CDR3 has 12 amino acids. Per germline, CDR1 MNHNY and CDR2 SVGAGI (reference sequence). Deletions cut 6 bases from V and 7 bases from J, with 12 bases between. The CDR3 region is CASRLEVGGYTF. CDR3 nucleotides: TGTGCCAGCAGACTCGAAGTGGGTGGCTACACCTTC.

In its sample, this clone was seen a few times. V is TRBV27 and J is TRBJ1-5; D gene uncertain. Germline CDR1 reads MNHEY; CDR2 reads SMNVEV (reference sequence). The CDR3 length is 12 residues. The V and J ends lost 8 bases and 5 bases respectively, with 10 bases between them. The CDR3 sequence is CASGRRDQPQHF. CDR3 bases: TGTGCCAGCGGGCGGCGGGATCAGCCCCAGCATTTT.

V usage is TRBV28 and J usage is TRBJ2-1, with TRBD2 matching 8 bases. The ends lost 7 bases at V and 9 bases at J; junction bases unmatched: 14. The germline CDR1 and CDR2 sequences are MDHEN and SYDVKM. The length of the CDR3 is 15 residues. The CDR3 nucleotides read TGTGCCAGCACCCACCGGGGGGGCCTCTTTCGTGAGCAGTTCTTC. Translation gives CASTHRGGLFREQFF.

The chain is built from TRBV28 and TRBJ1-6; D is unresolved. Germline V gene lookup returns CDR1 MDHEN and CDR2 SYDVKM. The CDR3 is 14 amino acids. V lost 4 bases, J lost 5 bases, and 9 bases lay in between. CDR3 sequence reads: CASSSNLHNSPLHF. CDR3 nucleotides: TGTGCCAGCAGTTCCAATCTGCATAATTCACCCCTCCACTTT.

The chain combines TRBV6-2 or TRBV6-3 with TRBJ2-7; D is perhaps TRBD1 (5 bases). Germline CDR1 MNHEY, CDR2 SVGEGT. This CDR3 region has 12 residues. Trimming took off 5 bases at V and 3 bases at J, with 8 bases between the two ends. CDR3 nucleotide sequence: TGTGCCAGCAGTCTCCAGGGCTACGAGCAGTACGTC. The encoded protein is CASSLQGYEQYV.

J is TRBJ2-3 and V is TRBV9; D remains ambiguous. CDR1 is SGDLS and CDR2 is YYNGEE in the germline V gene. V was clipped by 4 bases and J by 1 base, with 10 bases between them. This CDR3 contains 14 residues. DNA for the CDR3: TGTGCCAGCAGCCTACACTGGCGCACAGATACGCAGTATTTT. It is translated as CASSLHWRTDTQYF.